These T cell receptor beta chains were read from a single sample in a study of human T cells and chemical hapten exposure. TCRdb called the RACE reads again in MiXCR, with one record for every CDR3 protein. The sample holds tens of thousands of distinct CDR3 sequences, over 10% seen once. The sample was whole blood, taken in connection with sensitization to the hapten diphenylcyclopropenone (DPC). All receptors come from a young woman with alopecia areata. Some clones in this sample may be carry-over from other donors' samples. The CDR3 runs from the conserved cysteine through the conserved F or W. Fields, in order: D gene, V gene, J gene, CDR3 protein. A D gene is named only where the DNA matches it firmly.

.	TRBV24-1	TRBJ2-5	CATSDPRDPETQYF
.	TRBV7-6	TRBJ1-1	CASSGQTNTEAFF
.	TRBV6-5	TRBJ2-5	CASSYSWGNFQETQYF
.	TRBV7-9	TRBJ2-3	CASSLSGDNTDTQYF
TRBD1	TRBV11-1	TRBJ2-5	CASSSGTPGQGSWAYF
TRBD2	TRBV7-3	TRBJ2-5	CASSLNGLAGETQYF
TRBD2	TRBV7-3	TRBJ2-2	CASSDLAGGGGELFF
TRBD1	TRBV28	TRBJ2-7	CASSSPGRGLYEQYF
.	TRBV28	TRBJ1-1	CASSASKQGYGEAFF
.	TRBV30	TRBJ2-5	CAYLCYRGETQYF
.	TRBV7-9	TRBJ2-7	CASSLTLQDEQYF
TRBD2	TRBV2	TRBJ2-3	CASSPTPGLAPSDTQYF
.	TRBV6-1	TRBJ2-5	CASSELGDRETQYF
.	TRBV27	TRBJ2-5	CASSSLGSAGKETQYF
.	TRBV6-1	TRBJ2-1	CASSEAMTTLGYNEQFF
TRBD1	TRBV30	TRBJ2-2	CASGTGSTGELFF
.	TRBV6-1	TRBJ1-1	CASSELRDKAFF
.	TRBV6-5	TRBJ2-7	CASRTGPSYEQYF
.	TRBV6-6	TRBJ2-5	CASSSPSPQYF
TRBD2	TRBV30	TRBJ2-1	CASSGDYLYNEQFF
TRBD1	TRBV29-1	TRBJ1-1	CSVAGQQNTEAFF
TRBD2	TRBV7-3	TRBJ2-3	CASSGGGRTADTQYF
.	TRBV18	TRBJ2-7	CASSPGTESYEQYF
.	TRBV20-1	TRBJ1-5	CSARGSRSTSNQPQHF
.	TRBV9	TRBJ2-7	CASSIRGGGRHEQYF
TRBD1	TRBV6-5	TRBJ1-5	CASRQGGNQPQHF
.	TRBV2	TRBJ1-5	CASSPDGTNQPQHF
TRBD1	TRBV5-6	TRBJ2-7	CASSLAGQGYSEQYF
.	TRBV20-1	TRBJ2-7	CSVARNSYEQYF
.	TRBV20-1	TRBJ1-1	CSAEGPGSWTEAFF
TRBD1	TRBV9	TRBJ2-5	CASSSLTGVQETQYF
.	TRBV27	TRBJ2-7	CASSRDQSYEQYF
.	TRBV29-1	TRBJ2-7	CSVGGYEQYF
TRBD1	TRBV28	TRBJ2-7	CASRPQTGFGYEQYF
.	TRBV28	TRBJ1-1	CASSGNTEAFF
TRBD1	TRBV4-2	TRBJ1-2	CASSQDLADYAGQNNYTF
TRBD1	TRBV7-9	TRBJ1-5	CASSLVSGTGGAEQPQHF
.	TRBV27	TRBJ2-6	CASSYKSLAGGANVLTF
TRBD2	TRBV9	TRBJ2-1	CASSVEASGRRPPNEQFF
.	TRBV7-9	TRBJ2-7	CASSLFDGVQYF
TRBD2	TRBV2	TRBJ2-3	CASLAGGTDTQYF
.	TRBV7-3	TRBJ2-3	CASSSEGRTDTQYF
TRBD1	TRBV7-2	TRBJ2-1	CASSLTGTGYNEQFF
.	TRBV29-1	TRBJ2-5	CSVLLQLQTQYF
.	TRBV18	TRBJ1-4	CASSPPGGRREKLFF
TRBD2	TRBV28	TRBJ2-7	CASSSGASGSTYEQYF
.	TRBV24-1	TRBJ2-2	CATSDLAPGVPLNTGELFF
.	TRBV7-8	TRBJ2-5	CASSWGETQYF
.	TRBV28	TRBJ1-1	CASLRVNTEAFF
.	TRBV28	TRBJ1-4	CASGQGYEKLFF
.	TRBV9	TRBJ1-4	CASSVDGRRNEKLFF
.	TRBV28	TRBJ2-7	CASRPAGGGYEQYF
TRBD1	TRBV30	TRBJ1-5	CAWSGTGGDQPQHF
.	TRBV7-8	TRBJ1-1	CASSHPGSGGEAFF
.	TRBV9	TRBJ1-1	CASSQGNTEAFF
TRBD2	TRBV7-2	TRBJ2-3	CASSRLAGGPNTDTQYF
.	TRBV28	TRBJ1-5	CASSPLGQPQHF
.	TRBV9	TRBJ2-1	CASNRAIGSYNEQFF
TRBD2	TRBV27	TRBJ2-1	CASSLSGASGRSYNEQFF
.	TRBV20-1	TRBJ2-7	CCVLRPKRDGGLDEQYF